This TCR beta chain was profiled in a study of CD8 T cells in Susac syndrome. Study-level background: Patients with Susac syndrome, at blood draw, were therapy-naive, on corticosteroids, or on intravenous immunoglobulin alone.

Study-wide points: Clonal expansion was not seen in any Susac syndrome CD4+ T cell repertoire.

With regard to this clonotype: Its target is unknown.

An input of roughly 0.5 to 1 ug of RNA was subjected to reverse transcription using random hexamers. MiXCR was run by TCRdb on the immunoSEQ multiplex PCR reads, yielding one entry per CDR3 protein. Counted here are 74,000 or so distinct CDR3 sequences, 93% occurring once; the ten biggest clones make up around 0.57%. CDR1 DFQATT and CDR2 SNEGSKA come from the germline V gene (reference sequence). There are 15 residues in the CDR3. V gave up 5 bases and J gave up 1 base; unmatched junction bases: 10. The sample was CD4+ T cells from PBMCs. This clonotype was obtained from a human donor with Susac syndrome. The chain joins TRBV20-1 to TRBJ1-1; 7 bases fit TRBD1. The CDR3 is CSASSQGGGNTEAFF. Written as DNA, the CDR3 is TGCAGTGCTTCTTCCCAGGGGGGCGGGAACACTGAAGCTTTCTTT.